This T cell receptor (beta chain) was sequenced in a study of cytotoxic CD8 clonotypes in ibrutinib-treated CLL. Study-wide results and caveats: There were few public clonotypes, and on treatment they contracted or stayed stable. Sustained-remission and progressing patients had different sampling times. Starting clonality was above that of age-matched healthy donors and tracked circulating CD8+ T-cell counts.

The length of the CDR3 is 15 residues. Trimming cost V 7 bases and J 4 bases; bases outside gene matches: 5. Looked up from germline, CDR1 is MNHEY and CDR2 is SVGAGI. Some clones are missing from TCRdb's copy, which holds only in-frame ones; the method was immunoSEQ multiplex PCR. The sample holds about 120,000 clones, over 75% seen once. With respect to this clone: The antigen remains undetermined.

Sequences were derived from PBMCs, sampled after 24 months of ibrutinib treatment. This clonotype was obtained from a human donor with chronic lymphocytic leukemia. V usage is TRBV6-5 and J usage is TRBJ2-2, with 11 bases that match TRBD2. This chain's CDR3 is CASKNSGRATGELFF. CDR3 nucleotide sequence: TGTGCCAGCAAAAATAGCGGGAGGGCCACCGGGGAGCTGTTTTTT.